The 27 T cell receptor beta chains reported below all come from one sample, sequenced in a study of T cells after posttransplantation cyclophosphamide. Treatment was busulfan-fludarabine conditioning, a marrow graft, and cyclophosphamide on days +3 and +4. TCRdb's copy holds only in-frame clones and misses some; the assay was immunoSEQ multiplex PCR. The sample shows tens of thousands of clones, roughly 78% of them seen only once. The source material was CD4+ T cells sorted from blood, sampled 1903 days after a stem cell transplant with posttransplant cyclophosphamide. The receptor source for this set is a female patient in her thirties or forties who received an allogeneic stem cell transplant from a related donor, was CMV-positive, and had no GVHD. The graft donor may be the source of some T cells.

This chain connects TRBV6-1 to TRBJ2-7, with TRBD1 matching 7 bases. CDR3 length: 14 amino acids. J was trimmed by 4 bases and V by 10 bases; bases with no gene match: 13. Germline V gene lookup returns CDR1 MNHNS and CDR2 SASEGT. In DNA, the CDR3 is TGTGCCACCACAAGACAGGGTGTCCGGTACGAGCAGTACTTC. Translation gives CATTRQGVRYEQYF.

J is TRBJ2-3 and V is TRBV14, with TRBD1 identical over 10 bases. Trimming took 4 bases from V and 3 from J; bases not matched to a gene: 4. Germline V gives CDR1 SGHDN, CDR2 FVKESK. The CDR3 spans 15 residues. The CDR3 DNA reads TGTGCCAGCAGCCCCGGACAGGGGGTAACAGATACGCAGTATTTT. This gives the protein CASSPGQGVTDTQYF.

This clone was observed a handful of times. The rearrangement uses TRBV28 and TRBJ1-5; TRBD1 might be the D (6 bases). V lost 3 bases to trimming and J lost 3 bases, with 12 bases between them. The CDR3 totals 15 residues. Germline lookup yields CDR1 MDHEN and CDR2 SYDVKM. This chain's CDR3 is CASSLLQGYNQPQHF. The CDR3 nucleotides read TGTGCCAGCAGTTTGCTCCAGGGGTACAATCAGCCCCAGCATTTT. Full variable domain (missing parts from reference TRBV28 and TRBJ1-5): DVKVTQSSRYLVKRTGEKVFLECVQDMDHENMFWYRQDPGLGLRLIYFSYDVKMKEKGDIPEGYSVSREKKERFSLILESASTNQTSMYLCASSLLQGYNQPQHFGDGTRLSIL.

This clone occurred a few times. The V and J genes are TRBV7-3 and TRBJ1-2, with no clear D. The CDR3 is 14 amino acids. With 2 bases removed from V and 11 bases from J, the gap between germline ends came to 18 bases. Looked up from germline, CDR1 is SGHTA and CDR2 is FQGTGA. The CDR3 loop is CASSLSGGTEEYTF. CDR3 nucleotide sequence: TGTGCCAGCAGCTTATCCGGCGGAACGGAGGAGTACACCTTC.

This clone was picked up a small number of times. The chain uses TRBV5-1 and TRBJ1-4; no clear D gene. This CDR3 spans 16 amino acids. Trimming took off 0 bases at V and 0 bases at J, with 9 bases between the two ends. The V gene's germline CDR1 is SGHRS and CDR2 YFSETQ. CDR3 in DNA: TGCGCCAGCAGCTTGGGGGCACAGTCAACTAATGAAAAACTGTTTTTT. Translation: CASSLGAQSTNEKLFF. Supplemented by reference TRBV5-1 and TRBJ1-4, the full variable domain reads KAGVTQTPRYLIKTRGQQVTLSCSPISGHRSVSWYQQTPGQGLQFLFEYFSETQRNKGNFPGRFSGRQFSNSRSEMNVSTLELGDSALYLCASSLGAQSTNEKLFFGSGTQLSVL.

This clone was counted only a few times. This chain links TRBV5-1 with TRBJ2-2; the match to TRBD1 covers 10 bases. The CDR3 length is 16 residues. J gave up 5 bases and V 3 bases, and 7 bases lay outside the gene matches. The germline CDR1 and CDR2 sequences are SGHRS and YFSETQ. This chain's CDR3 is CASSYRQGAKTGELFF. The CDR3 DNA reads TGCGCCAGCAGCTACCGACAGGGGGCCAAAACCGGGGAGCTGTTTTTT.

The DNA for the CDR3 is TGTGCCAGCAGCTCGGGACTAGCGGGGACGGAGGAGCAGTACTTC. Translation: CASSSGLAGTEEQYF. The gene calls are TRBV5-8 and TRBJ2-7; 13 bases match TRBD2. This CDR3 comprises 15 residues. Trimming removed 3 bases from V and 7 bases from J; junction bases left unmatched: 7. Germline V gene lookup returns CDR1 SGHTS and CDR2 YDEGEE. The entire variable domain, with the rest obtained from reference TRBV5-8 and TRBJ2-7, is as follows: EAGVTQSPTHLIKTRGQQATLRCSPISGHTSVYWYQQALGLGLQFLLWYDEGEERNRGNFPPRFSGRQFPNYSSELNVNALELEDSALYLCASSSGLAGTEEQYFGPGTRLTVT.

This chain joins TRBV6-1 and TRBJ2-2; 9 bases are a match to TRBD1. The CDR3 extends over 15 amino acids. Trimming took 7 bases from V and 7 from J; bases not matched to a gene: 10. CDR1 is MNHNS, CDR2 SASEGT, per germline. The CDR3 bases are TGTGCCAGCACTGGGACAGGGTCTAGTGGCGGGGAGCTGTTTTTT. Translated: CASTGTGSSGGELFF.

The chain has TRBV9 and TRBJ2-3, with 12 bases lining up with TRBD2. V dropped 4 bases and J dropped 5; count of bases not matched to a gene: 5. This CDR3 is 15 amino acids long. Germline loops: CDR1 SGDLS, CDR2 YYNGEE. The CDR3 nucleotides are TGTGCCAGCAGCCGACCGGGACTAGCGGGAGATACGCAGTATTTT. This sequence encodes CASSRPGLAGDTQYF.

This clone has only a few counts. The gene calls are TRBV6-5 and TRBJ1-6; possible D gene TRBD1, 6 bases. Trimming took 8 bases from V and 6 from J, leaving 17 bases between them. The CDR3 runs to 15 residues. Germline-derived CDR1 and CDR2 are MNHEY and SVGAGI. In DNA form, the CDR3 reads TGTGCCAGCTGGCGGGGGGGCGCGGGTAATTCACCCCTCCACTTT. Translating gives CASWRGGAGNSPLHF.

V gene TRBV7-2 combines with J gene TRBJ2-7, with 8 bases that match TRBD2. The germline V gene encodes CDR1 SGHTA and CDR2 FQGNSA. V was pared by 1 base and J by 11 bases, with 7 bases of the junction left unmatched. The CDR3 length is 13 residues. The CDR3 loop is CASSLGTSNQKYF. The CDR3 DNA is TGTGCCAGCAGCTTAGGGACTAGCAACCAGAAGTACTTC.

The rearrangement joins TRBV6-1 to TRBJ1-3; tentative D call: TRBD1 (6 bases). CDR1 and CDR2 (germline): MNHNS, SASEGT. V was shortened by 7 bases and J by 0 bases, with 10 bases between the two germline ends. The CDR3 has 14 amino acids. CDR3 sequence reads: CASNMDSSGNTIYF. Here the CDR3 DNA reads TGTGCCAGCAACATGGACAGCTCTGGAAACACCATATATTTT.

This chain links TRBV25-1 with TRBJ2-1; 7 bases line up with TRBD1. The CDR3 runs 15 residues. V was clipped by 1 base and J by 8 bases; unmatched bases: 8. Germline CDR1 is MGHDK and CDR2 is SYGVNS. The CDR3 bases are TGTGCCAGCAGTGAATTCAGGACAGGTGGGGATGAGCAGTTCTTC. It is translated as CASSEFRTGGDEQFF.

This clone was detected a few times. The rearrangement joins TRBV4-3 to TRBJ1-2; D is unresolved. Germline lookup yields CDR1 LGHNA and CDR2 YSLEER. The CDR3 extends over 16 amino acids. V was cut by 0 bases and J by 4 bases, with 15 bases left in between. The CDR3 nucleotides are TGCGCCAGCAGCCAAGATTCGAGCAGACTGACCTATGGCTACACCTTC. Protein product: CASSQDSSRLTYGYTF.

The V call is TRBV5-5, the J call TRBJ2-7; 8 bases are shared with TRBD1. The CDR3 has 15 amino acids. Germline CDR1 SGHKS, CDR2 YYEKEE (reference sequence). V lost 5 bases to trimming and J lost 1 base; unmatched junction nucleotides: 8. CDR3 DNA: TGTGCCAGCAGTCGCAACCGGGACAGGTCCTACGAGCAGTACTTC. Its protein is CASSRNRDRSYEQYF.

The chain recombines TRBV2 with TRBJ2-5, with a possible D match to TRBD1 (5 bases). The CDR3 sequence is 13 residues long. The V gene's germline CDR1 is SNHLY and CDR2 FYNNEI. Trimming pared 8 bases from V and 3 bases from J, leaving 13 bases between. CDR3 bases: TGTGCCAGCTTAGCCGAGACAGAAGAGACCCAGTACTTC. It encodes CASLAETEETQYF.

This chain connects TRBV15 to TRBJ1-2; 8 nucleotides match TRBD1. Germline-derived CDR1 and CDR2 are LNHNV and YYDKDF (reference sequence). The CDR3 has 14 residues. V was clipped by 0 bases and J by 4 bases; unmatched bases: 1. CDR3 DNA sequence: TGTGCCACCAGCAGAGATGGACAGGGCTATGGCTACACCTTC. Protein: CATSRDGQGYGYTF. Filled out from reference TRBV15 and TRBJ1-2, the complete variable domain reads DAMVIQNPRYQVTQFGKPVTLSCSQTLNHNVMYWYQQKSSQAPKLLFHYYDKDFNNEADTPDNFQSRRPNTSFCFLDIRSPGLGDTAMYLCATSRDGQGYGYTFGSGTRLTVV.

The CDR3 region is CASSRRAYNTDTQYF. The CDR3, as DNA: TGTGCCAGCAGCCGGAGGGCCTATAACACAGATACGCAGTATTTT. V is TRBV7-2 and J is TRBJ2-3; TRBD2 might be the D (6 bases). V shed 5 bases and J shed 2 bases, with 14 bases lying between them. CDR3 length: 15 amino acids. Germline CDR1 reads SGHTA; CDR2 reads FQGNSA.

CDR3 sequence: CASSLYYRALGNSGANVLTF. The CDR3 bases are TGTGCCAGCAGTTTATACTACAGGGCATTAGGTAACTCTGGGGCCAACGTCCTGACTTTC. This chain uses TRBV27 with TRBJ2-6; a weak D match, TRBD1 (6 bases). The CDR3 covers 20 residues. Germline V CDR1 and CDR2: MNHEY, SMNVEV (reference sequence). V shed 1 base and J shed 0 bases, with 19 bases lying between them.

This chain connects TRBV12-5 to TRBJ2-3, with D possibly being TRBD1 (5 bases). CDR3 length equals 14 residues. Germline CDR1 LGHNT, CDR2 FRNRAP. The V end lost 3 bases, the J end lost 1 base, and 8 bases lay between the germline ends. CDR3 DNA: TGTGCTAGTGGTTTACAACAGGGCACAGATACGCAGTATTTT. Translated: CASGLQQGTDTQYF.

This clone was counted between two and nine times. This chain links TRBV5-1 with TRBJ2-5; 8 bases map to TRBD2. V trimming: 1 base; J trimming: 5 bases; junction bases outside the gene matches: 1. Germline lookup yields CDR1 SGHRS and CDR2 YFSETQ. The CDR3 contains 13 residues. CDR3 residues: CASSLRGGETQYF. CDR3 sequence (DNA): TGCGCCAGCAGCTTGCGGGGGGGGGAGACCCAGTACTTC.

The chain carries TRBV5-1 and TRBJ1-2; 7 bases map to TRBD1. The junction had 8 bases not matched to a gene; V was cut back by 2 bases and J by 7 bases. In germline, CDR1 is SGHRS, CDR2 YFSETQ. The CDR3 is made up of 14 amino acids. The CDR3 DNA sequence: TGCGCCAGCAGCTTACCCATTCAGGGGGGTGGCTACACCTTC. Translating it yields CASSLPIQGGGYTF.

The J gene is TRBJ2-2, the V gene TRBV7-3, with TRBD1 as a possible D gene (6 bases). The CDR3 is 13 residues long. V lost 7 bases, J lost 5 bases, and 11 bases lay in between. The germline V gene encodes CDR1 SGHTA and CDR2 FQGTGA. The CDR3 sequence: CASTYRETGELFF. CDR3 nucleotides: TGTGCCAGCACCTACAGGGAAACCGGGGAGCTGTTTTTT.

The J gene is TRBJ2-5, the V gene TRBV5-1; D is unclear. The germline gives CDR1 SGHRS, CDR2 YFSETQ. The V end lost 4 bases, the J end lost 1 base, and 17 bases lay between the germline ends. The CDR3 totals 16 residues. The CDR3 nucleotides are TGCGCCAGCAGCAATCCACTACCCACCTCCCAAGAGACCCAGTACTTC. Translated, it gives CASSNPLPTSQETQYF.

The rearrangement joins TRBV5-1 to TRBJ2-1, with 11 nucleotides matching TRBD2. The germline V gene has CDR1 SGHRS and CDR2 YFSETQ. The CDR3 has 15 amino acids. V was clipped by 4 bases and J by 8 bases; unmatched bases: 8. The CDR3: CASSMISGGAYEQFF. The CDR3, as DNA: TGCGCCAGCAGCATGATTAGCGGGGGGGCCTATGAGCAGTTCTTC.

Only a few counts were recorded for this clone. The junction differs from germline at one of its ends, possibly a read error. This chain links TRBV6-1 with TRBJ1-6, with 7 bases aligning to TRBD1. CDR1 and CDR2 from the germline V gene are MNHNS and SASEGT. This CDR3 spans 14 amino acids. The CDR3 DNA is TGCGCGGGACAGATAGGCTCCTATAATTCACCCCTCCACTTT. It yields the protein CAGQIGSYNSPLHF.

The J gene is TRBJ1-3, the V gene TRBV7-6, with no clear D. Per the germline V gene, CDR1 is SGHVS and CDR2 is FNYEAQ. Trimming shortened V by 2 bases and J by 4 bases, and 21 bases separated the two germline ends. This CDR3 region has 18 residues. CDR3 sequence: CASSLRFRRPRGGNTIYF. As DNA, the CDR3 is TGTGCCAGCAGCTTACGATTCCGCAGACCGAGAGGAGGAAACACCATATATTTT. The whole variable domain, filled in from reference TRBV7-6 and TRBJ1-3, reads GAGVSQSPRYKVTKRGQDVALRCDPISGHVSLYWYRQALGQGPEFLTYFNYEAQQDKSGLPNDRFSAERPEGSISTLTIQRTEQRDSAMYRCASSLRFRRPRGGNTIYFGEGSWLTVV.